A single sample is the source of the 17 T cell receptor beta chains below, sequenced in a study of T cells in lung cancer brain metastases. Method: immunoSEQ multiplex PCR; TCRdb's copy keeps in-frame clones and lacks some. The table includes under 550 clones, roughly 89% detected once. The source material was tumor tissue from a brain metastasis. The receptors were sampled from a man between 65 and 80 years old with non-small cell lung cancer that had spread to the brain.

In nucleotides, the CDR3 is TGCAGCGTACAGGACATCGTCACGGATCTCCTCCACTTT. As protein: CSVQDIVTDLLHF. The chain couples TRBV29-1 to TRBJ1-6; TRBD1 might be the D (5 bases). The V and J ends lost 6 bases and 15 bases respectively, with 21 bases between them. This CDR3 comprises 13 residues. CDR1 is SQVTM and CDR2 is ANQGSEA in the germline V gene.

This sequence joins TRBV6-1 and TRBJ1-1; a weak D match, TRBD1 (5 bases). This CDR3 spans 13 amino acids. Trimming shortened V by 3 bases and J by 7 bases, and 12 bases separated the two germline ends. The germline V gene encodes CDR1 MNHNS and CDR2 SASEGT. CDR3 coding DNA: TGTGCCAGCAGTGAGTCCGTTGGGGGTGAAGCTTTCTTT. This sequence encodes CASSESVGGEAFF.

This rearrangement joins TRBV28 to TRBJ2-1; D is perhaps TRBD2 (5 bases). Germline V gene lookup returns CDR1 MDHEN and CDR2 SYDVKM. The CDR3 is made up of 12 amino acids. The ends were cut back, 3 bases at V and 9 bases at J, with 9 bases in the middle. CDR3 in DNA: TGTGCCAGCAGTTTGGTCAGCGGTGAGCAGTTCTTC. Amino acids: CASSLVSGEQFF.

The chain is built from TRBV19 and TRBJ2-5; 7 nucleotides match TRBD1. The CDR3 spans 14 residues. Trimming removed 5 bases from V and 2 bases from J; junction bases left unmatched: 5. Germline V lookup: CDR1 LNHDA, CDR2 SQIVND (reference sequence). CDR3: CASSRLTGQETQYF. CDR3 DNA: TGTGCCAGTAGTCGGCTGACAGGGCAAGAGACCCAGTACTTC.

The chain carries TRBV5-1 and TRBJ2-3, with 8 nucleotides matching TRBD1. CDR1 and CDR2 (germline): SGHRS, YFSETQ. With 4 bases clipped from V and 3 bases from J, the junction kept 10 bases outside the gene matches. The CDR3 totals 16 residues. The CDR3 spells CASSPNPGQETDTQYF. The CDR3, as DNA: TGCGCCAGCAGCCCGAATCCGGGACAGGAAACAGATACGCAGTATTTT.

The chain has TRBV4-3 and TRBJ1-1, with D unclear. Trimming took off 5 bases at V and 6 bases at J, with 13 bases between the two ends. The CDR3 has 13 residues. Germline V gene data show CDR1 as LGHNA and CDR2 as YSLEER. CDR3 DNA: TGCGCCAGCAGCTTTTGGGAAAACCCTGAAGCTTTCTTT. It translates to CASSFWENPEAFF.

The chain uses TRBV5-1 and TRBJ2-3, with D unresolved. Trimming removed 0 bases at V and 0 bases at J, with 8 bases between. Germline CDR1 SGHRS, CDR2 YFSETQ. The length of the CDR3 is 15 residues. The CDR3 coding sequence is TGCGCCAGCAGCTTGGGGGGATCTAGCACAGATACGCAGTATTTT. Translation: CASSLGGSSTDTQYF.

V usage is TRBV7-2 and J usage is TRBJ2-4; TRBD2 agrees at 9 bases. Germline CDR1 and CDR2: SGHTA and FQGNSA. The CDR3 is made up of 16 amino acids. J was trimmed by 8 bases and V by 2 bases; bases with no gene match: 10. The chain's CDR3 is CASSLRAGGSEDIQYF. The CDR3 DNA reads TGTGCCAGCAGCTTACGGGCGGGAGGGTCGGAGGACATTCAGTACTTC.

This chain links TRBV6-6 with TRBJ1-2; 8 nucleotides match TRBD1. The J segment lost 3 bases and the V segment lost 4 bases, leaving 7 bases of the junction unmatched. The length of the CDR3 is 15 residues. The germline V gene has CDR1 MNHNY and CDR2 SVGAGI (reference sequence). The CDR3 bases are TGTGCCAGCAGTTCCCTCGACAGGGGCGACTATGGCTACACCTTC. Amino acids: CASSSLDRGDYGYTF.

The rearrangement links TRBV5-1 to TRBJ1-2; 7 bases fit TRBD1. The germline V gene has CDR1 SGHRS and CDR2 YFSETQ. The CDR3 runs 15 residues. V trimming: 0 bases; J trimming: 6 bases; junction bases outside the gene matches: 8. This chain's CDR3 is CASSLEETGRNGYTF. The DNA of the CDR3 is TGCGCCAGCAGCTTGGAAGAGACAGGGAGGAATGGCTACACCTTC. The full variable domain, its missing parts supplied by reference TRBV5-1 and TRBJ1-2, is KAGVTQTPRYLIKTRGQQVTLSCSPISGHRSVSWYQQTPGQGLQFLFEYFSETQRNKGNFPGRFSGRQFSNSRSEMNVSTLELGDSALYLCASSLEETGRNGYTFGSGTRLTVV.

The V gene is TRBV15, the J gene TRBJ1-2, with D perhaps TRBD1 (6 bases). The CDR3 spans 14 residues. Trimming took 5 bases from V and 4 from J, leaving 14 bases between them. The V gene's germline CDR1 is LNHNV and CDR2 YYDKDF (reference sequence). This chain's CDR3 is CATSDGGGTYGYTF. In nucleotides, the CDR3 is TGTGCCACCAGCGATGGAGGGGGGACCTATGGCTACACCTTC.

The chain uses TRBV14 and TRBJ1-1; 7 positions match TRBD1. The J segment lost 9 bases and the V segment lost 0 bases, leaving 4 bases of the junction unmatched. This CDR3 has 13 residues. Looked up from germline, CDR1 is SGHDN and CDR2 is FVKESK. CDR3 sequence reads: CASSQELQGKAFF. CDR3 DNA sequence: TGTGCCAGCAGCCAAGAATTACAGGGGAAAGCTTTCTTT.

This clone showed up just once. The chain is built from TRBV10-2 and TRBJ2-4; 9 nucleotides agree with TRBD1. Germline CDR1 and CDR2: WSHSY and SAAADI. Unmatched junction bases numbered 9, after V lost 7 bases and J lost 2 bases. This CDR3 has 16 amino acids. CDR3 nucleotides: TGCGCCAGCACCTTTACCGGGACAGGGACCAAAAACATTCAGTACTTC. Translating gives CASTFTGTGTKNIQYF.

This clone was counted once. The CDR3 DNA follows: TGTGCCAGCAGGCCCGAGGGGGAGACTTTCTTT. It specifies CASRPEGETFF. The gene calls are TRBV2 and TRBJ1-1, with a weak D call TRBD1 (6 bases). The CDR3 runs 11 residues. Trimming shortened V by 6 bases and J by 12 bases, and 14 bases separated the two germline ends. Germline values: CDR1 SNHLY, CDR2 FYNNEI.

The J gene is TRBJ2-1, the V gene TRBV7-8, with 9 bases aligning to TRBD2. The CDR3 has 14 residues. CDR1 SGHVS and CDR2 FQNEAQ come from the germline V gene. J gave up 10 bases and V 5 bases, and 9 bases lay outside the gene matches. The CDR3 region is CASSALAGLSEQFF. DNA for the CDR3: TGTGCCAGCAGCGCCCTAGCGGGGCTGTCCGAGCAGTTCTTC.

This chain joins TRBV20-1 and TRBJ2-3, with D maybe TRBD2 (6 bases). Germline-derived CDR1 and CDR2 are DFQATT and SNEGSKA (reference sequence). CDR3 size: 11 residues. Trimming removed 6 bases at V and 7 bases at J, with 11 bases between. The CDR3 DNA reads TGCAGTGCCCCTCTAGCGCATACGCAGTATTTT. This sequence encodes CSAPLAHTQYF.

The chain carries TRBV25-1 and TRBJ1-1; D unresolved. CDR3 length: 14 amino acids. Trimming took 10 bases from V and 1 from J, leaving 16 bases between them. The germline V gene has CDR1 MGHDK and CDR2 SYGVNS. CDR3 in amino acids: CANRDRRPNTEAFF. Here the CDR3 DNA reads TGTGCCAACAGAGATAGACGGCCGAACACTGAAGCTTTCTTT.